One T cell receptor (beta chain) is described in this entry. Its specificity is not known. The data were taken from a study of blood T cells in healthy people across ages. CDR1 and CDR2 from the germline V gene are LGHDT and YNNKEL (reference sequence). CDR3 length: 15 amino acids. Trimming cost V 1 base and J 4 bases, with 14 bases left between them. The authors ran a second PCR of about 7 to 12 cycles using a sample-barcoded 5' primer and a J-beta primer mix. Each cDNA molecule received a tag from a template-switch adaptor that had 12 random nucleotides. TCRdb ran MiXCR on the 5' RACE reads and lists one entry per CDR3 protein. The sample shows about 1.8 million distinct CDR3 sequences, about 49% of them seen only once. PBMCs numbering at least 6.5 million were isolated per sample. Total RNA, at least 5.5 micrograms per sample, was extracted from PBMCs. Overall study findings and caveats: Long-lived donors exceeded aged donors in naive CD4+ cells and diversity.

What was sequenced was blood. The rearrangement links TRBV3-1 to TRBJ2-7, with D tentatively TRBD1 (5 bases). The TCR sequence derives from a woman aged 40 to 55 in good health. CDR3 nucleotide sequence: TGTGCCAGCAGCCAAGGGCCGGGCAGGGTTTACGAGCAGTACTTC. It specifies CASSQGPGRVYEQYF.